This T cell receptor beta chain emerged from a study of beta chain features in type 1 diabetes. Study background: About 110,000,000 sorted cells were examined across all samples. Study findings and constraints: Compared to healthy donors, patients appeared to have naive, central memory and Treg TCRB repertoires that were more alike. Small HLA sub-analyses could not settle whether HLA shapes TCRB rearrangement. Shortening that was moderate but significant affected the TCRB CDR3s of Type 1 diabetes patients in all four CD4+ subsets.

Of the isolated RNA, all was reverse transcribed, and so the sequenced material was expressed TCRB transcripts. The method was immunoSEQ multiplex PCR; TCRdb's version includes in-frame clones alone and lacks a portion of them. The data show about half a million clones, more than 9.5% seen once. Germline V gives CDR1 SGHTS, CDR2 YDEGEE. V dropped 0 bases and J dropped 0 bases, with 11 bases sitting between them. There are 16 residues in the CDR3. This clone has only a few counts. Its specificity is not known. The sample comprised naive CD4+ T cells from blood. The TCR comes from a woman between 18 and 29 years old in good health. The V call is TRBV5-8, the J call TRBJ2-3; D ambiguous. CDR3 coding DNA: TGTGCCAGCAGCTTGGGTGTGACACCAAGCACAGATACGCAGTATTTT. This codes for CASSLGVTPSTDTQYF.